This note documents a single T cell receptor (beta chain) sequence. Its antigen is undetermined. Libraries were prepared by immunoSEQ multiplex PCR; TCRdb keeps only in-frame clonotypes and omits some of them. The sample consists of 90,000 to 120,000 clones, 90% to 95% of them appearing once. The sample is drawn from a study of T cell responses to AZD1222 COVID-19 vaccine. Broader study findings: The donors showed a predominance of white British ancestry and of females, with possible underestimation of clonal diversity.

The germline V gene has CDR1 LNHDA and CDR2 SQIVND (reference sequence). The CDR3 covers 13 residues. V dropped 2 bases and J dropped 4 bases, with 6 bases sitting between them. This sequence joins TRBV19 and TRBJ1-3; D unclear. This receptor was taken from an adult who received the AZD1222 COVID-19 vaccine. The specimen comprised peripheral blood, sampled 28 days after the second AZD1222 dose. The CDR3 DNA sequence: TGTGCCAGTAGTATATCGGGGGGAAACACCATATATTTT. It codes for CASSISGGNTIYF.